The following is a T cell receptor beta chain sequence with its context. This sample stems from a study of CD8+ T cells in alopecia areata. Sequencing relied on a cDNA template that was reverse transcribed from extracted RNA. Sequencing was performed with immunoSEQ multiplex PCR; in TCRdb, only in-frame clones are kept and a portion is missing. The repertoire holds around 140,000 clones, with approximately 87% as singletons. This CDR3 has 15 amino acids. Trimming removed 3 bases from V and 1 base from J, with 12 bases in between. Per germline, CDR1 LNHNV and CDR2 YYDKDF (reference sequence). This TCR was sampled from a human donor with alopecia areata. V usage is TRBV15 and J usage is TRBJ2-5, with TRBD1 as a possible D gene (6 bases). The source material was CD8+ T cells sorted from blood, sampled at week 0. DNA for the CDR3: TGTGCCACCAGCAGGGGCAGGGGTAGCCAAGAGACCCAGTACTTC. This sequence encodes CATSRGRGSQETQYF.